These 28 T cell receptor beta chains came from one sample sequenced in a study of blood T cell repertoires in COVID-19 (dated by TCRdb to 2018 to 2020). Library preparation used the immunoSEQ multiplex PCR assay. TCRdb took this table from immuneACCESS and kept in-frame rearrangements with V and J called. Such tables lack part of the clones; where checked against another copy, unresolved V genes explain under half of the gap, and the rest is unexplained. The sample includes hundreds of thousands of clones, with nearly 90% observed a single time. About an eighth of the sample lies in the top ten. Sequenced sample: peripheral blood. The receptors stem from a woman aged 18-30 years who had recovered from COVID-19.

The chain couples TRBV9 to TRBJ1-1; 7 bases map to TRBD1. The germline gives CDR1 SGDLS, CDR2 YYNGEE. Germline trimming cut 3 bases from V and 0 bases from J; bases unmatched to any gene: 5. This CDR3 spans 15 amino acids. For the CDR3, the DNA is TGTGCCAGCAGCGGGGGACAGCAAATGAACACTGAAGCTTTCTTT. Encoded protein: CASSGGQQMNTEAFF. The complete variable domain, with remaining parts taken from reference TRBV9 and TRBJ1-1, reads DSGVTQTPKHLITATGQRVTLRCSPRSGDLSVYWYQQSLDQGLQFLIQYYNGEERAKGNILERFSAQQFPDLHSELNLSSLELGDSALYFCASSGGQQMNTEAFFGQGTRLTVV.

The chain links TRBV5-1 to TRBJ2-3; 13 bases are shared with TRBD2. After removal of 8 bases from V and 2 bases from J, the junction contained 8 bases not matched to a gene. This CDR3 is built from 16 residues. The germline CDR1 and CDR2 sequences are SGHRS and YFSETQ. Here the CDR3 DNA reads TGCGCCAGTACAACTAGCGGGAGGGAATACACAGATACGCAGTATTTT. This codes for CASTTSGREYTDTQYF.

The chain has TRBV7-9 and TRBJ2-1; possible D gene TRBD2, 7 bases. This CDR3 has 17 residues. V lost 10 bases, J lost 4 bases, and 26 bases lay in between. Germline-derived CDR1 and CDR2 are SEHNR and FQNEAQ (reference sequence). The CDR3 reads CATRGTGSWGGYNEQFF. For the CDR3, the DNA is TGTGCCACGAGGGGTACAGGGAGTTGGGGAGGGTACAATGAGCAGTTCTTC.

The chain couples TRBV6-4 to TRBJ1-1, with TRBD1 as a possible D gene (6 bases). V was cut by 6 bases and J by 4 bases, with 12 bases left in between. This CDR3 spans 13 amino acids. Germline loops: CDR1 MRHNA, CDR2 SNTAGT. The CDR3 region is CASRSRGGTEAFF. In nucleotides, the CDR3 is TGTGCCAGCAGGTCTAGGGGGGGCACTGAAGCTTTCTTT.

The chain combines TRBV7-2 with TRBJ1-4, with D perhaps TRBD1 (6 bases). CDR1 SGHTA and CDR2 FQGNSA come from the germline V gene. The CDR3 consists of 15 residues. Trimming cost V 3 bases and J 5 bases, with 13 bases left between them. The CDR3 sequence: CASSLAGTRNEKLFF. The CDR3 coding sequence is TGTGCCAGCAGCTTGGCCGGGACACGGAATGAAAAACTGTTTTTT. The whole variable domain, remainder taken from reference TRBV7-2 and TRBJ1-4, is GAGVSQSPSNKVTEKGKDVELRCDPISGHTALYWYRQSLGQGLEFLIYFQGNSAPDKSGLPSDRFSAERTGGSVSTLTIQRTQQEDSAVYLCASSLAGTRNEKLFFGSGTQLSVL.

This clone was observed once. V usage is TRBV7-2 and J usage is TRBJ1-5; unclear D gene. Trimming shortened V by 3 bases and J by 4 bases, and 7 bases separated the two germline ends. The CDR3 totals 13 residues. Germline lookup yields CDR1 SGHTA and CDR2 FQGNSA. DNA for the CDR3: TGTGCCAGCAGCTTTAGAAGAAATCAGCCCCAGCATTTT. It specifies CASSFRRNQPQHF.

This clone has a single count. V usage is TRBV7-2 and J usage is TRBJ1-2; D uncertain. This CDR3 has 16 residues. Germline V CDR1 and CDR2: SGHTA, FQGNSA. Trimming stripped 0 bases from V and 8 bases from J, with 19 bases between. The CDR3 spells CASSLASGGFLGGYTF. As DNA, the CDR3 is TGTGCCAGCAGCTTAGCTTCGGGTGGGTTCCTTGGGGGCTACACCTTC.

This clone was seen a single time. The CDR3 loop reads CASLIGTGSRYEAFF. The DNA of the CDR3 is TGTGCCAGCTTAATCGGGACAGGTTCCAGGTATGAAGCTTTCTTT. V and J are TRBV6-5 and TRBJ1-1; 8 positions match TRBD1. The germline CDR1 and CDR2 sequences are MNHEY and SVGAGI. The CDR3 length is 15 residues. V trimming: 8 bases; J trimming: 7 bases; junction bases outside the gene matches: 15.

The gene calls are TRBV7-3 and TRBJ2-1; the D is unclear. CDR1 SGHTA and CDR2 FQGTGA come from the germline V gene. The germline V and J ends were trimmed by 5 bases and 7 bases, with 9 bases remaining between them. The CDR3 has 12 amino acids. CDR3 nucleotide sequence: TGTGCCAGCAGCGACACAGAAAATGAGCAGTTCTTC. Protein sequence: CASSDTENEQFF.

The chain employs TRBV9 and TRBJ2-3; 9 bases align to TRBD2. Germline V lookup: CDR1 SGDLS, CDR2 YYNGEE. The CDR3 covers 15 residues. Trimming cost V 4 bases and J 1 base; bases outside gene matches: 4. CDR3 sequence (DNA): TGTGCCAGCAGCTTTCGGACTAGCGGCACAGATACGCAGTATTTT. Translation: CASSFRTSGTDTQYF.

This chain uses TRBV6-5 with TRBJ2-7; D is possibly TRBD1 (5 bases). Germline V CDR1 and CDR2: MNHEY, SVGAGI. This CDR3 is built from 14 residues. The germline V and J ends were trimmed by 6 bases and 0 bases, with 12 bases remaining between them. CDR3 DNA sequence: TGTGCCAGCAGAAACGGAGACAGCTCCTACGAGCAGTACTTC. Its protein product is CASRNGDSSYEQYF.

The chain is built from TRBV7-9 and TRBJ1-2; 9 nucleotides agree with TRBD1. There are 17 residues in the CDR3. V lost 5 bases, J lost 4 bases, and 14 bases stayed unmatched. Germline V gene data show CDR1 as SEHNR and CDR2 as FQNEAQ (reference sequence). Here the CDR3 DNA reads TGTGCCAGCAGCAACTCGGGACAGGGAGTTTGGGGCTATGGCTACACCTTC. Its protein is CASSNSGQGVWGYGYTF.

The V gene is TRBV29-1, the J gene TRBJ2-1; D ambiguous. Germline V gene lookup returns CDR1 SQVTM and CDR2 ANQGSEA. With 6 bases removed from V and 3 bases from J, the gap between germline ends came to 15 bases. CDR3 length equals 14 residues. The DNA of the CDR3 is TGCAGCGTAAGTAGCCCTTCAGACTACAATGAGCAGTTCTTC. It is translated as CSVSSPSDYNEQFF.

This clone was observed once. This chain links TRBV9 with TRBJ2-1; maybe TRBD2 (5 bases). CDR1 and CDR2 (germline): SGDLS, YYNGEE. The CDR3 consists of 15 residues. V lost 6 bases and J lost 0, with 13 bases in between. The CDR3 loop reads CASTGGWDSYNEQFF. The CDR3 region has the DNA TGTGCCAGCACAGGCGGGTGGGACTCCTACAATGAGCAGTTCTTC. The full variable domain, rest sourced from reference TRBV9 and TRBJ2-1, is DSGVTQTPKHLITATGQRVTLRCSPRSGDLSVYWYQQSLDQGLQFLIQYYNGEERAKGNILERFSAQQFPDLHSELNLSSLELGDSALYFCASTGGWDSYNEQFFGPGTRLTVL.

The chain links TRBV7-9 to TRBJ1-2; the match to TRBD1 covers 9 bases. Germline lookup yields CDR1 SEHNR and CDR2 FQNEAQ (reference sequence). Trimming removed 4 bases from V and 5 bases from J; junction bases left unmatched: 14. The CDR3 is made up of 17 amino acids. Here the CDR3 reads CASSSGTGRWDGYGYTF. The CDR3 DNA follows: TGTGCCAGCAGCTCCGGGACAGGGAGGTGGGATGGTTATGGCTACACCTTC.

CDR3 sequence (DNA): TGTGCCAGCAGTTACCCCTTCACGGGGGACACTGAAGCTTTCTTT. Translating it yields CASSYPFTGDTEAFF. This chain connects TRBV6-2 or TRBV6-3 to TRBJ1-1; possibly TRBD1 for D (5 bases). There are 15 residues in the CDR3. Germline CDR1 reads MNHEY; CDR2 reads SVGEGT. Between the trimmed V and J ends, which lost 2 bases and 3 bases, there was a span of 13 bases.

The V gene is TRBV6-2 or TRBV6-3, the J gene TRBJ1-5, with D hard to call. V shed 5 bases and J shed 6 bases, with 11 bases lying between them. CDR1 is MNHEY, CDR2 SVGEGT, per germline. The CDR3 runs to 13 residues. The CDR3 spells CASSPLTGQPQHF. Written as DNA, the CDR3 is TGTGCCAGCAGTCCCTTAACCGGTCAGCCCCAGCATTTT.

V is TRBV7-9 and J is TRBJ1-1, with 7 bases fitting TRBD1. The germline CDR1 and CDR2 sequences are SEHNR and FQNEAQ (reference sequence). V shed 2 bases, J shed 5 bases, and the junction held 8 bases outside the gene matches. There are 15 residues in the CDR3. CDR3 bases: TGTGCCAGCAGCTTAATCGAGGGGGCGGGTACTGAAGCTTTCTTT. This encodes CASSLIEGAGTEAFF.

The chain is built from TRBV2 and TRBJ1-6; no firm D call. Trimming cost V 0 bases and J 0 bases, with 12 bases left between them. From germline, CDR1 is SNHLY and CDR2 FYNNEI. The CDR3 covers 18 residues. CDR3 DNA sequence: TGTGCCAGCAGTGAAGCCACCCCAAGGAGCTCCTATAATTCACCCCTCCACTTT. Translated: CASSEATPRSSYNSPLHF.

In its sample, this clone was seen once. The CDR3 nucleotides are TGTGCCAGCAGTCCCGGGACTAGCGGGAGTTCCGAGCAGTACTTC. Translation: CASSPGTSGSSEQYF. The chain joins TRBV27 to TRBJ2-7, with 14 bases aligning to TRBD2. Germline values: CDR1 MNHEY, CDR2 SMNVEV (reference sequence). The CDR3 contains 15 residues. Losses at the gene ends were 5 bases for V and 6 bases for J; bases not matched to a gene: 6.

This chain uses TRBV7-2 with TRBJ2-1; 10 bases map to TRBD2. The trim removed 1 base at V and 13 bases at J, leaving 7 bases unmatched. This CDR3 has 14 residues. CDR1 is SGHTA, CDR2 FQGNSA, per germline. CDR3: CASSLVLAGVEQFF. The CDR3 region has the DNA TGTGCCAGCAGCTTAGTCCTAGCGGGAGTTGAACAGTTCTTC.

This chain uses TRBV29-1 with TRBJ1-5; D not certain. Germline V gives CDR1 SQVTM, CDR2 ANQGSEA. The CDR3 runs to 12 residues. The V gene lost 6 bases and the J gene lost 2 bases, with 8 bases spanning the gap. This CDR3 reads CSVSGRNQPQHF. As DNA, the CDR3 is TGCAGCGTATCAGGCCGCAATCAGCCCCAGCATTTT.

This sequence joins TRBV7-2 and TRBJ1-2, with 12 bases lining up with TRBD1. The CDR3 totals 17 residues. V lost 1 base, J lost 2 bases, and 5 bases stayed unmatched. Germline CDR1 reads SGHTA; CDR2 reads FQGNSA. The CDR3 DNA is TGTGCCAGCAGCTTAGTGCCGGGACAGGGGGCCAACTATGGCTACACCTTC. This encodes CASSLVPGQGANYGYTF.

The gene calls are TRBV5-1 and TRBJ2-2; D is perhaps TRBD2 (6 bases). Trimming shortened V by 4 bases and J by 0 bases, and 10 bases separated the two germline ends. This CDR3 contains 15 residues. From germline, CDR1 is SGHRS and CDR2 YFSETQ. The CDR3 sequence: CASSLGTPNTGELFF. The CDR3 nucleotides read TGCGCCAGCAGCCTCGGGACTCCGAACACCGGGGAGCTGTTTTTT.

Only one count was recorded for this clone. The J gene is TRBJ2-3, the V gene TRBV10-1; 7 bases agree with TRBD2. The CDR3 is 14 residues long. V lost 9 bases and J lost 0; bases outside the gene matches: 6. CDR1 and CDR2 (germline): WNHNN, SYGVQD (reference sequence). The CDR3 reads CARLLTSSTDTQYF. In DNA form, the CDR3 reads TGCGCCAGACTATTGACTAGCAGCACAGATACGCAGTATTTT.

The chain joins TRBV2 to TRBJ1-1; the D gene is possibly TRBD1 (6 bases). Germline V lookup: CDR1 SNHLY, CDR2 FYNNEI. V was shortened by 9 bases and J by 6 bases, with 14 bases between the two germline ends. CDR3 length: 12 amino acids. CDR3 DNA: TGTGCCAGGTGGGGGGGCCTCGCTGAAGCTTTCTTT. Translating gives CARWGGLAEAFF.

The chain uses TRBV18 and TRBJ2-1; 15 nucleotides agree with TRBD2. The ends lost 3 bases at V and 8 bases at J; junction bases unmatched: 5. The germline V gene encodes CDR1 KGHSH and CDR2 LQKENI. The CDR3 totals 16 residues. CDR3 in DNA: TGTGCCAGCTCACCTGGGACTAGCGGGAGGATGGATGAGCAGTTCTTC. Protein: CASSPGTSGRMDEQFF.

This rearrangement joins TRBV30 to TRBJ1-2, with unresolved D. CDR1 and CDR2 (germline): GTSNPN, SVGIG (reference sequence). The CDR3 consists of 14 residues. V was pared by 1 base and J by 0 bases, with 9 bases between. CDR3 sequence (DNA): TGTGCCTGGAGTGGAGGCGGGCCTAACTATGGCTACACCTTC. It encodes CAWSGGGPNYGYTF.